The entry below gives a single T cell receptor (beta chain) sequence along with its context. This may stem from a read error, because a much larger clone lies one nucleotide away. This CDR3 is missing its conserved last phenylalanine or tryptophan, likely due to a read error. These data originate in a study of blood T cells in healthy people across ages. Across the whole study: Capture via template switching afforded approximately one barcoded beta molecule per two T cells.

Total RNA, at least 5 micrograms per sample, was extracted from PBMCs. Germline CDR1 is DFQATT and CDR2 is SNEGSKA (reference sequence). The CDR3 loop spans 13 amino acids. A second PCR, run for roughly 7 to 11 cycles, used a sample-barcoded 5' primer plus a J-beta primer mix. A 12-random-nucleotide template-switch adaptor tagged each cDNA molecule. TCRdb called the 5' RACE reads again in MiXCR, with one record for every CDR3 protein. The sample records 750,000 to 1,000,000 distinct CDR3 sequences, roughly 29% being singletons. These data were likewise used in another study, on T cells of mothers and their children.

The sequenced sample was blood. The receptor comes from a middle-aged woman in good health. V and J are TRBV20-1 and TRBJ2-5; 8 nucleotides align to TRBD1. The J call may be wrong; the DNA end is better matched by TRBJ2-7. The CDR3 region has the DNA TGCAGTGCTAGAGACAGGGGGCGTTACGAGCAGTACTTG. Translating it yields CSARDRGRYEQYL.